This T cell receptor beta chain was identified during a study of blood T cell repertoires in COVID-19. Study overall: Material from acute and convalescent COVID-19 was sourced from the United States, Italy and Spain.

The CDR3 contains 15 residues. V was clipped by 6 bases and J by 9 bases, with 21 bases between them. Germline V CDR1 and CDR2: MDHEN, SYDVKM. Original data processing: Amplification of reference gene primers was used by the study to estimate nucleated cell counts. Sequenced by immunoSEQ multiplex PCR; TCRdb stores in-frame clones only, minus some. From that table come the V and J calls and clone size; the DNA was used to work out D and trimming. Of some 350,000 clones detected, more than 70% appear once; the ten largest clones hold around 3%. Seattle's cohort entered during active infection and was followed longitudinally.

The sequenced material came from peripheral blood. This TCR was recovered from a woman in her twenties or thirties with COVID-19, enrolled during active disease. The J gene is TRBJ1-3, the V gene TRBV28; tentatively, D is TRBD1 (6 bases). The DNA of the CDR3 is TGTGCCAGCAGCCTTGGGTGGGGCATCAGGGGCACCATATATTTT. The encoded protein is CASSLGWGIRGTIYF.